Below are 15 T cell receptor beta chains sequenced from a single sample in a study of beta chain features in type 1 diabetes. Every bit of the isolated RNA underwent reverse transcription, so sequencing read expressed TCRB transcripts. Assay: immunoSEQ multiplex PCR; the TCRdb copy retains only in-frame clones and omits some. There are 250,000 to 350,000 clones in the sample; less than 15% occur only once, and about 6.6% lies in the top ten. Material: central memory CD4+ T cells from blood. The receptors stem from a man younger than 45 in good health.

In its sample, this clone was seen a few times. The J gene is TRBJ2-5, the V gene TRBV7-7; 7 bases map to TRBD2. CDR1 is SSHAT and CDR2 is FNYEAQ in the germline V gene (reference sequence). V shed 5 bases, J shed 2 bases, and the junction held 11 bases outside the gene matches. The CDR3 is 16 residues long. CDR3 region: CASSRMVASGQETQYF. The CDR3 nucleotides are TGTGCCAGCAGCAGGATGGTGGCTAGCGGTCAAGAGACCCAGTACTTC.

This clone occurred many times. The gene calls are TRBV10-3 and TRBJ2-7, with 7 bases fitting TRBD1. The trim removed 6 bases at V and 2 bases at J, leaving 4 bases unmatched. This CDR3 has 13 residues. Germline V gene sequence: CDR1 ENHRY, CDR2 SYGVKD. The CDR3 DNA reads as TGTGCCATCAGGCAGGGGGATACCTACGAGCAGTACTTC. This gives the protein CAIRQGDTYEQYF.

The sample holds a few counts of this clone. The chain has TRBV20-1 and TRBJ2-7; D gene unclear. CDR1 is DFQATT, CDR2 SNEGSKA, per germline (reference sequence). This CDR3 comprises 11 residues. Trimming took off 1 base at V and 4 bases at J, with 5 bases between the two ends. Written as DNA, the CDR3 is TGCAGTGCTAGAGCCGCATACGAGCAGTACTTC. Translation: CSARAAYEQYF.

This sequence joins TRBV18 and TRBJ1-2; no definite D call. Looked up from germline, CDR1 is KGHSH and CDR2 is LQKENI. Trimming took 3 bases from V and 6 from J, leaving 14 bases between them. The CDR3 loop spans 14 amino acids. The CDR3 bases are TGTGCCAGCTCACCTCGAGCGGCTGGGGATGGCTACACCTTC. Translation gives CASSPRAAGDGYTF.

The chain has TRBV11-1 and TRBJ2-1; D unresolved. CDR3 length: 12 residues. CDR1 is SGHAT and CDR2 is FQDESV in the germline V gene (reference sequence). The V and J ends lost 3 bases and 7 bases respectively, with 7 bases between them. The CDR3 protein is CASSFGENEQFF. The CDR3, as DNA: TGTGCCAGCAGCTTCGGAGAAAATGAGCAGTTCTTC. The entire variable domain, with the rest obtained from reference TRBV11-1 and TRBJ2-1, is as follows: EAEVAQSPRYKITEKSQAVAFWCDPISGHATLYWYRQILGQGPELLVQFQDESVVDDSQLPKDRFSAERLKGVDSTLKIQPAELGDSAMYLCASSFGENEQFFGPGTRLTVL.

This chain links TRBV11-2 with TRBJ2-5, with D uncertain. Trimming took off 5 bases at V and 0 bases at J, with 19 bases between the two ends. CDR1 and CDR2 from the germline V gene are SGHAT and FQNNGV. The CDR3 length is 17 residues. This CDR3 reads CASSPTGRRSYQETQYF. As DNA, the CDR3 is TGTGCCAGCAGCCCGACCGGTAGGCGGTCTTACCAAGAGACCCAGTACTTC.

This clone was detected a few times. V usage is TRBV7-2 and J usage is TRBJ2-3, with 9 bases identical to TRBD2. The V segment lost 1 base and the J segment 1 base; nucleotides outside the gene matches: 3. The germline gives CDR1 SGHTA, CDR2 FQGNSA. The CDR3 contains 16 residues. The CDR3: CASSLDRTSGTDTQYF. Written as DNA, the CDR3 is TGTGCCAGCAGCTTAGATAGGACTAGCGGCACAGATACGCAGTATTTT.

This clone turned up a few times. The V call is TRBV27, the J call TRBJ2-7; 11 bases are a match to TRBD1. CDR3 length: 17 amino acids. Germline V gene sequence: CDR1 MNHEY, CDR2 SMNVEV (reference sequence). V lost 5 bases to trimming and J lost 3 bases; unmatched junction nucleotides: 12. CDR3 in DNA: TGTGCCAGCAGTCCCCGGGACAGGGGGGCCAATTACTACGAGCAGTACTTC. Its protein is CASSPRDRGANYYEQYF.

This chain joins TRBV18 and TRBJ1-1; D might be TRBD1 (5 bases). With 2 bases removed from V and 5 bases from J, the gap between germline ends came to 9 bases. Germline loops: CDR1 KGHSH, CDR2 LQKENI. The CDR3 totals 13 residues. The CDR3 sequence: CASSPTGATEAFF. CDR3 DNA sequence: TGTGCCAGCTCACCAACCGGGGCTACTGAAGCTTTCTTT.

This clone was counted only a few times. CDR3 sequence reads: CASTTGRVGDTQYF. As DNA, the CDR3 is TGTGCCAGCACCACCGGGCGGGTTGGCGATACGCAGTATTTT. The rearrangement joins TRBV6-6 to TRBJ2-3; a weak D match, TRBD2 (5 bases). This CDR3 has 14 residues. V shed 7 bases and J shed 6 bases, with 17 bases lying between them. The germline V gene encodes CDR1 MNHNY and CDR2 SVGAGI (reference sequence).

This clone was counted ten times or more. The V gene is TRBV13, the J gene TRBJ2-4; D uncertain. The germline CDR1 and CDR2 sequences are PRHDT and FYEKMQ (reference sequence). There are 15 residues in the CDR3. V was shortened by 5 bases and J by 0 bases, with 11 bases between the two germline ends. CDR3 nucleotide sequence: TGTGCCAGCAGCCAATTACAGCTAGCCAAAAACATTCAGTACTTC. Translated: CASSQLQLAKNIQYF.

This clone has just a few counts. V is TRBV4-2 and J is TRBJ2-1; D gene unclear. CDR1 is LGHNA, CDR2 YNFKEQ, per germline. CDR3 length: 13 residues. V was trimmed by 0 bases and J by 8 bases, leaving 8 bases between them. The CDR3 reads CASSQERNYEQFF. The CDR3 bases are TGTGCCAGCAGCCAAGAGCGGAACTATGAGCAGTTCTTC.

Points on this clone: In the same sample, other DNA sequences code for this CDR3. The V and J genes are TRBV20-1 and TRBJ2-1; D call uncertain. CDR1 is DFQATT and CDR2 is SNEGSKA in the germline V gene (reference sequence). The CDR3 is 11 residues long. V was shortened by 3 bases and J by 8 bases, with 8 bases between the two germline ends. The CDR3 loop reads CSARGGDEQFF. CDR3 nucleotides: TGCAGTGCTAGGGGTGGGGATGAGCAGTTCTTC.

In its sample, this clone was seen a few times. The chain combines TRBV29-1 with TRBJ1-2; tentative D call: TRBD1 (5 bases). V dropped 4 bases and J dropped 6 bases, with 9 bases sitting between them. Per the germline V gene, CDR1 is SQVTM and CDR2 is ANQGSEA. The CDR3 spans 11 residues. The CDR3 coding sequence is TGCAGCGTTGGGGGGATCGATGGCTACACCTTC. Translating it yields CSVGGIDGYTF.

A note on this clone: The CDR3 does not end in the conserved phenylalanine or tryptophan, so this is likely a read error. V and J are TRBV6-1 and TRBJ1-2; no clear D gene. CDR1 MNHNS and CDR2 SASEGT come from the germline V gene. Trimming cost V 7 bases and J 4 bases, with 13 bases left between them. There are 13 residues in the CDR3. In DNA form, the CDR3 reads TGTGCCAGCATCGGGTCCCTAAGCTATGGCTACACCCTC. Its protein is CASIGSLSYGYTL.